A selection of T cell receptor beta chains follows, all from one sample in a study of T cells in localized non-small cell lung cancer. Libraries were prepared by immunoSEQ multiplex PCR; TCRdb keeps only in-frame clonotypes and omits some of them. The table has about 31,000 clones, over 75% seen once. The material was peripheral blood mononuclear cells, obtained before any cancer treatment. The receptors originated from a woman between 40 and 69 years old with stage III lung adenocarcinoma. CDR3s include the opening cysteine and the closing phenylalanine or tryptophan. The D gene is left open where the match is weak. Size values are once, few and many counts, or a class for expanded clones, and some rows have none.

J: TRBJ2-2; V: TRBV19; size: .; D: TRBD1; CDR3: CASSIGTGENTGELFF; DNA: TGTGCCAGTAGTATTGGGACAGGGGAGAACACCGGGGAGCTGTTTTTT
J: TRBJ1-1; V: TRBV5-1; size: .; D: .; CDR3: CASSLGTRVDTEAFF; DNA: TGCGCCAGCAGCTTGGGTACCAGGGTGGACACTGAAGCTTTCTTT
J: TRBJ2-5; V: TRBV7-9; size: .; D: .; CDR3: CASSHRDFEETQYF; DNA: TGTGCCAGCAGCCACCGGGACTTCGAGGAGACCCAGTACTTC
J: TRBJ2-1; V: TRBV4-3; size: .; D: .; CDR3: CASSRGRAENNEQFF; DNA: TGCGCCAGCAGCCGCGGGCGGGCGGAGAACAATGAGCAGTTCTTC
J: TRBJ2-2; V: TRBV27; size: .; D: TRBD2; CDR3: CASSRRLAGGRSGELFF; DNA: TGTGCCAGCAGCCGCCGACTAGCGGGAGGGAGATCCGGGGAGCTGTTTTTT
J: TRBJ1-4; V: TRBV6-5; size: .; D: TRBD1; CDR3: CASSYRTDRGREKLFF; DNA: TGTGCCAGCAGTTACCGAACCGACAGGGGGCGGGAAAAACTGTTTTTT
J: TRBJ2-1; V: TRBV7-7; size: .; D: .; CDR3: CASSLGTFNEQFF; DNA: TGTGCCAGCAGCTTGGGGACTTTCAATGAGCAGTTCTTC
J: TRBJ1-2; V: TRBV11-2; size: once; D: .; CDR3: CASSLGGRGGYGYTF; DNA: TGTGCCAGCAGCTTAGGTGGCAGGGGAGGCTATGGCTACACCTTC
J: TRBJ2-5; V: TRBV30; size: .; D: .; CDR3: CAWSEGETQYF; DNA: TGTGCCTGGAGTGAGGGGGAGACCCAGTACTTC
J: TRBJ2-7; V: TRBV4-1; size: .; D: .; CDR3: CASSQADGVGQYF; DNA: TGCGCCAGCAGCCAAGCAGACGGTGTAGGGCAGTACTTC
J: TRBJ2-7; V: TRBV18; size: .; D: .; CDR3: CASSRGANYEQYF; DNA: TGTGCCAGCTCACGGGGGGCTAACTACGAGCAGTACTTC
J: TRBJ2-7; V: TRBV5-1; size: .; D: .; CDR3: CASSLIIGGHGEQYF; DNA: TGCGCCAGCAGCTTGATCATCGGGGGGCACGGCGAGCAGTACTTC
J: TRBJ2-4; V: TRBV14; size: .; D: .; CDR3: CASSHPPLNIQYF; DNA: TGTGCCAGCAGCCACCCACCTCTAAACATTCAGTACTTC
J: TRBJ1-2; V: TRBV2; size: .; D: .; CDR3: CASMGGPNYGYTF; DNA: TGTGCCAGCATGGGGGGGCCTAACTATGGCTACACCTTC
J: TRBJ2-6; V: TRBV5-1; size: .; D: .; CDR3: CASGVPGANVLTF; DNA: TGCGCCTCGGGGGTCCCTGGGGCCAACGTCCTGACTTTC
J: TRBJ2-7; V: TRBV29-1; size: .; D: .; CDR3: CSVETMGYEQYF; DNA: TGCAGCGTTGAGACTATGGGGTACGAGCAGTACTTC
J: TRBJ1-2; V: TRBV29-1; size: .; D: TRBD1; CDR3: CSVDTGQLSRYGYTF; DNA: TGCAGCGTTGATACGGGACAGCTCTCCCGCTATGGCTACACCTTC
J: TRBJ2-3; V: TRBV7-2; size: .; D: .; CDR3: CASTLGRDTQYF; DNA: TGTGCCAGCACCTTGGGTAGGGATACGCAGTATTTT
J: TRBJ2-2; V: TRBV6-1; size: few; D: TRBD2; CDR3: CASSEVAGAVTGELFF; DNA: TGTGCCAGCAGTGAGGTAGCGGGGGCGGTCACCGGGGAGCTGTTTTTT
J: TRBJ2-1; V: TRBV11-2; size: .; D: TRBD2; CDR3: CASSSLAGVGNEQFF; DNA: TGTGCCAGCAGCTCTCTAGCGGGAGTTGGGAATGAGCAGTTCTTC
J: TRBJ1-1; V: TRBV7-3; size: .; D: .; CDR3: CASSFTQNTEAFF; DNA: TGTGCCAGCAGCTTTACACAGAACACTGAAGCTTTCTTT
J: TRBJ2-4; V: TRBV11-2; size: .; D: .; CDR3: CASSLDQGPTLGNIQYF; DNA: TGTGCCAGCAGCTTAGATCAGGGGCCCACCCTCGGAAACATTCAGTACTTC
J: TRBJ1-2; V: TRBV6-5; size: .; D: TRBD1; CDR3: CASSYSVPGTGYGYTF; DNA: TGTGCCAGCAGTTACTCGGTCCCCGGGACAGGGTACGGCTACACCTTC